The clone carrying this T cell receptor beta chain was detected once. V shed 1 base and J shed 0 bases, with 13 bases lying between them. CDR3 length: 17 amino acids. Germline assignment: CDR1 SNHLY and CDR2 FYNNEI. The sample belongs to a study of blood T cells in healthy people across ages. A sample-barcoded 5' primer and a J-beta primer mix were used in a second PCR of roughly 7 to 12 cycles. TCRdb reprocessed the 5' RACE reads with MiXCR, giving one entry per CDR3 protein. Of under 850,000 distinct CDR3 sequences in the sample, approximately 35% are singletons; the top ten hold roughly 13%. The sample was blood. The origin of this receptor is a man aged 18-30 years in good health. The chain uses TRBV2 and TRBJ1-3; D is uncertain. In DNA form, the CDR3 reads TGTGCCAGCAGTGAAGTGGGCCGCAGGAGCTCTGGAAACACCATATATTTT. It translates to CASSEVGRRSSGNTIYF. The variable domain in full, completed from reference TRBV2 and TRBJ1-3, reads EPEVTQTPSHQVTQMGQEVILRCVPISNHLYFYWYRQILGQKVEFLVSFYNNEISEKSEIFDDQFSVERPDGSNFTLKIRSTKLEDSAMYFCASSEVGRRSSGNTIYFGEGSWLTVV.